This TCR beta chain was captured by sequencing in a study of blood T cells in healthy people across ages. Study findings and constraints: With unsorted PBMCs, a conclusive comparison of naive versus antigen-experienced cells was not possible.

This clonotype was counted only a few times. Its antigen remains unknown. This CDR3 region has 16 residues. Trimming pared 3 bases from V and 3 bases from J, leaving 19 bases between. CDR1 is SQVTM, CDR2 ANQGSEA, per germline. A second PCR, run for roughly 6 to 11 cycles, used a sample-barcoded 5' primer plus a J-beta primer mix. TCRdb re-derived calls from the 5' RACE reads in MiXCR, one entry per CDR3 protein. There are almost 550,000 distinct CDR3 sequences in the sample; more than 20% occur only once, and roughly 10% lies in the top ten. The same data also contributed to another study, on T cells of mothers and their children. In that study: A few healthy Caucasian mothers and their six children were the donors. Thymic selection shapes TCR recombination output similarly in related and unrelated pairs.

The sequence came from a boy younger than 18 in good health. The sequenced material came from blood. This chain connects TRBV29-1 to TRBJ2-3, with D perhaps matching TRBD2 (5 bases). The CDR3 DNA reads TGCAGCGTTGATATCGGGCCCAACGTAGCGACAGATACGCAGTATTTT. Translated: CSVDIGPNVATDTQYF.